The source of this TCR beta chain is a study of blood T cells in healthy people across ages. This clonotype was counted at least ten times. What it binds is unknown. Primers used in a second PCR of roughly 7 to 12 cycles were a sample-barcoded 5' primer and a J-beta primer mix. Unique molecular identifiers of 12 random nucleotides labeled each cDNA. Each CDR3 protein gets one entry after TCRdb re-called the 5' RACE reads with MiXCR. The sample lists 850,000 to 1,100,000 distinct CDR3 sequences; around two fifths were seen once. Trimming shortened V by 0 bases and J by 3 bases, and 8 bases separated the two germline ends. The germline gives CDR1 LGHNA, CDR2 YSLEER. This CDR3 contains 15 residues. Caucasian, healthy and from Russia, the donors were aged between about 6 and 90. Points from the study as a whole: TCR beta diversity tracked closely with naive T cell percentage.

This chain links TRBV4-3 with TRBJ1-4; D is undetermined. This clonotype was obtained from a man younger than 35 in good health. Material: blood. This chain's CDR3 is CASSQEQSSNEKLFF. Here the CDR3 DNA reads TGCGCCAGCAGCCAAGAACAGTCTTCTAATGAAAAACTGTTTTTT.